Listed below are T cell receptor beta chains from one sample, sequenced in a study of blood T cell repertoires in COVID-19. Sequencing was performed with immunoSEQ multiplex PCR; in TCRdb, only in-frame clones are kept and a portion is missing. The sample consists of some 190,000 clones, about 88% of them appearing once. The sample was peripheral blood. These receptors originate from a woman aged 35 to 49 who had recovered from COVID-19. CDR3s include the opening cysteine and the closing phenylalanine or tryptophan.

cdr3_length	v_call	cdr3_aa
14	TRBV6-5	CASSYSLTDYGYTF
11	TRBV7-8	CASSSYYEQYF
15	TRBV3-1/TRBV3-2	CASGDRGQGAGELFF
15	TRBV6-5	CASRPMELAADGQYF
15	TRBV9	CASSARDSIYNEQFF
15	TRBV25-1	CARFRWTGVNTEAFF
19	TRBV23-1	CASSYKPELLVSYYNEQFF
16	TRBV5-1	CASSLDSGISYNEQFF
16	TRBV6-1	CASSEPRLAGDYEQYF
17	TRBV30	CAWSLMEGSTSLYEQYF
17	TRBV11-2	CASSLEWTRKRTDTQYF
15	TRBV27	CASSATGWGREPQHF
13	TRBV30	CAERREGLGEQFF
15	TRBV7-9	CASSPELEQGYEQYF
16	TRBV28	CASTPSRGTTYNEQFF
13	TRBV4-3	CASSQGEGGEQYF
14	TRBV6-5	CASSSYREGGELFF
18	TRBV27	CASLPRGSREEWYNEQFF
13	TRBV24-1	CATSGQLGNEQFF
13	TRBV5-1	CASSTGASYGYTF
16	TRBV18	CASSPPGRYSSYEQYF
15	TRBV28	CASTTSGSASYEQYF
13	TRBV11-3	CASSFLAGSEQFF
15	TRBV28	CASKNQGPLFDGYTF
13	TRBV14	CASREGESGELFF
12	TRBV6-5	CASSPTGVEQFF
15	TRBV25-1	CASSDTTGSGNTIYF
13	TRBV6-5	CASNNRGDYGYTF
12	TRBV7-9	CASSPQNYGYTF
17	TRBV11-2	CASSLDLQSRVTDTQYF
14	TRBV6-5	CATTTGSDTGELFF
14	TRBV5-6	CASSLGQGRYGYTF
14	TRBV30	CAWNGLAVYNEQFF
14	TRBV7-2	CASSTTQGSTEAFF
16	TRBV14	CASSQPTSGSVHEQFF
15	TRBV18	CASSPPTGSNYGYTF
9	TRBV9	CASGKEAFF
15	TRBV27	CASSPPRAGGYEQYF
14	TRBV27	CASRRQGADYGYTF
18	TRBV11-3	CASSLERGAGGLYNEQFF
13	TRBV7-9	CASSNRQGQPQHF